What follows is one TCR beta chain and its context. No cognate antigen has been identified for it. No much larger clonotype is one base removed from it; base qualities were not supplied. The method was 5' RACE. TCRdb shows the sequencer as Illumina HiSeq 2500. The second PCR ran for about 7 to 11 cycles and used a J-beta primer mix along with a sample-barcoded 5' primer. Each TCR beta cDNA molecule received a unique molecular identifier from a template-switch 5' adaptor carrying 12 random nucleotides. Each sample yielded at least 2.5 million CDR3-containing paired-end reads. All of the RNA was converted into first-strand cDNA using the Mint cDNA synthesis kit, with a TRBC-specific oligonucleotide serving as the primer. Following uracil-DNA glycosylase treatment, all cDNA underwent a first 18-cycle PCR with the universal primers M1SS and BC2_uni_R. In the authors' own workflow: Normalization of each sample was performed by random selection of 1 million high-quality reads, each carrying a distinct molecular identifier. Reads with shared molecular identifiers were discarded instead of being binned into consensus sequences. MiTCR, with a Q25 quality threshold and the strictest error-elimination algorithm, was used for CDR3 identification, clonotype clustering and error correction. A nonparametric unseen species model with Euler transformation was used to estimate lower-bound total TCR beta diversity. TCRdb reran the public reads through fastp at Q25 and MiXCR, keeping productive beta chains. When rows share a CDR3 protein, they turn into one entry using the most common DNA and genes. TCRdb's processing, not the study's, gives the V and J calls here. The sample records about 940,000 distinct CDR3 sequences, 40% to 60% of which are singletons. The ten top clones hold about an eighth of the sample.

The CDR3 covers 16 residues, taking in both the cysteine and the phenylalanine. The entry retains the CDR3 DNA only, 48 bases that are in frame from base 1. Germline trimming amounts to 0 bases on V and 2 bases on J, with 3 as the count of junction bases outside the gene matches. CDR1 and CDR2 were assigned from the germline V gene as SGDLS and YYNGEE. This record comes from a study of blood T cells in healthy people across ages (dated by TCRdb to between 2014 and 2016). Study-wide context: In model experiments, roughly one uniquely barcoded TCR beta cDNA molecule per two T cells was captured by template switching. Donors of different ages were randomly distributed across sequencing lanes to avoid experimental bias. Age-related changes in TCR beta repertoire diversity were measured in the study by deep sequencing normalized with unique cDNA molecular identifiers. For two donors (one aged 18 to 29 and one aged 80 or older), the study analyzed two additional independent replicas of 1 million unique cDNA reads from the same blood draw. The donors were divided into four age groups: young (average 16 years), middle-aged (approximately 42), aged (around 67) and long-lived (about 90). What the work shows at the level of the full study, not this receptor alone: Compared with the aged group, more naive CD4+ T cells, fewer expanded clones and increased TCR diversity were shown by the long-lived group, suggesting age selection. Since profiling was done on bulk unsorted PBMCs, naive and antigen-experienced compartments could not be conclusively compared. As age increased, observed TCR beta diversity per million T cells dropped in a roughly linear way, and a significant reduction was already evident by age 40. Observed TCR beta diversity correlated strongly with the percentage of naive T cells measured by flow cytometry. Donor CMV infection status was unknown, potentially confounding age-related changes in expanded clonotypes. Estimates of total diversity based on one million sequenced T cells were regarded as lower bounds and as underestimates.

Systemically healthy Caucasian individuals from Russia, some 40 in total and aged about 6 to 95 years, were included as donors. Each donor gave about 9.2 milliliters of peripheral blood, drawn into EDTA-treated Vacutainer tubes. PBMCs were isolated by Ficoll-Paque density-gradient centrifugation, with at least 6 million obtained per sample. Trizol reagent was used to extract total RNA from PBMCs, with at least 6 micrograms per sample. For every donor, an aliquot of PBMCs went through flow cytometry to measure the percentages of naive CD45RAhigh/CD27high T cells. Source material: blood. This sequence originates from a man aged 30-40 years in good health. This chain joins TRBV9 to TRBJ2-1; 9 bases in between match TRBD1. The CDR3 protein is CASSVAGQGAYNEQFF. Here is the DNA: TGTGCCAGCAGCGTAGCGGGACAGGGAGCCTACAATGAGCAGTTCTTC.